This TCR beta chain emerged from a study of blood T cell repertoires in COVID-19. At the level of the study: The United States, Italy and Spain were the sources of the acute and convalescent COVID-19 samples. In each case, the material was cDNA or gDNA derived from T cells, B-cell-depleted T cells, or PBMCs.

Per the original data handling: It was from reference gene primer amplification that nucleated cell counts were estimated. Some clones are missing from TCRdb's copy, which holds only in-frame ones; the method was immunoSEQ multiplex PCR. V and J calls and clone size are as listed in that table; D and trimming were resolved from the DNA. The repertoire has roughly 270,000 clones, around 90% of them found once; the top ten carry more than 7.5%. What was sequenced was peripheral blood. The sequence was obtained from a man aged 18 to 30 with active or convalescent COVID-19.

The CDR3 is CASAAPPNTEAFF. The CDR3 DNA follows: TGTGCCAGCGCGGCACCCCCTAACACTGAAGCTTTCTTT. V gene TRBV6-5 combines with J gene TRBJ1-1; D is ambiguous. Germline loops: CDR1 MNHEY, CDR2 SVGAGI. The ends were cut back, 8 bases at V and 2 bases at J, with 12 bases in the middle. The CDR3 is 13 amino acids.